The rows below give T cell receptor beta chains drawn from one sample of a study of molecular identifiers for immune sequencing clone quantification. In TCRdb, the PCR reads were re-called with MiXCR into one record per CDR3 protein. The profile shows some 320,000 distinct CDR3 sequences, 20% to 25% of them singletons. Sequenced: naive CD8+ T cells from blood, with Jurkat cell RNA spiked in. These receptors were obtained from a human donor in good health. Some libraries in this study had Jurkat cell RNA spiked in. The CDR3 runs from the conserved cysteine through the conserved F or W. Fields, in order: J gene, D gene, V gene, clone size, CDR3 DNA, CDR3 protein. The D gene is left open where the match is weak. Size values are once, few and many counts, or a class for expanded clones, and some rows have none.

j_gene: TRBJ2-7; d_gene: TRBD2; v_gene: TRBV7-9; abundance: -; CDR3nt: TGTGCCAGCAGCTCAGTCGAGCGGGACTACGAGCAGTACTTC; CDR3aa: CASSSVERDYEQYF
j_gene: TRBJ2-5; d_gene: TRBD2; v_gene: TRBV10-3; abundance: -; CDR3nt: TGTGCCATCAGTGAGGGGCTAGCGGGCCGGTGGGAGACCCAGTACTTC; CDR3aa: CAISEGLAGRWETQYF
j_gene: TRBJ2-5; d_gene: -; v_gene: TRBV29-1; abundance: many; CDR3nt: TGCAGCGTTGATTCCGAGACCCAGTACTTC; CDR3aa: CSVDSETQYF
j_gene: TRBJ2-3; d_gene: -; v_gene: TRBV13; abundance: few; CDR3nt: TGTGCCAGCAGCCAAACGGCCGGCACAGATACGCAGTATTTT; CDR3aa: CASSQTAGTDTQYF
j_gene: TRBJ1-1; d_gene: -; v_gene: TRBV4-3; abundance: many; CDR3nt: TGCGCCAGCAGCCAAGTTCGCCAGAACACTGAAGCTTTCTTT; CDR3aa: CASSQVRQNTEAFF
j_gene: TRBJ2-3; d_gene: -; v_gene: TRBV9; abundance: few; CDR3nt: TGTGCCAGCAGCGTAGGTGGCGTAACAGATACGCAGTATTTT; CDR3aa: CASSVGGVTDTQYF
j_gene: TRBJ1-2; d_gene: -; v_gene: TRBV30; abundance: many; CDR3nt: TGTGCCTGGAGTGCCGTTACAACCAGGACAGATTACACCTTC; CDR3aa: CAWSAVTTRTDYTF
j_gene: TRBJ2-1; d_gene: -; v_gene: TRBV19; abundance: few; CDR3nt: TGTGCCAGTAGTATAGACCAGGTGCCCAAAAGCTCCTACAATGAGCAGTTCTTC; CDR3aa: CASSIDQVPKSSYNEQFF
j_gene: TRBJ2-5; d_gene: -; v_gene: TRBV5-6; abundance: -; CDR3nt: TGTGCCAGCAGCTGGGCAGGGGCCCAGTACTTC; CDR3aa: CASSWAGAQYF
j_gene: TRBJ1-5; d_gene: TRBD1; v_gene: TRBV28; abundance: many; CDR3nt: TGTGCCAGCAGCCGAAAAACGGACAGGGGGGGTCAGCCCCAGCATTTT; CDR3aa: CASSRKTDRGGQPQHF
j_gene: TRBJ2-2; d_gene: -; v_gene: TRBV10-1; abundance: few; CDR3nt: TGCGCCAGCAGTTTTGTGAACACCGGGGAGCTGTTTTTT; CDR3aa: CASSFVNTGELFF
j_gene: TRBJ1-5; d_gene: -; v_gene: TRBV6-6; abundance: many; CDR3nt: TGTGCCAGCAGTTACTCGAGACTGGACTCTCGCAATCAGCCCCAGCATTTT; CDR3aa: CASSYSRLDSRNQPQHF
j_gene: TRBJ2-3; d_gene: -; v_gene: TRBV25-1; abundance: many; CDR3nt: TGTGCCAGCAGTTACCGGGACACCCAACTTGATACGCAGTATTTT; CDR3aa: CASSYRDTQLDTQYF
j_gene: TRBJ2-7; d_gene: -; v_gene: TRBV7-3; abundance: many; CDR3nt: TGTGCCAGCAGCTTAACGTGGGGTTACGAGCAGTACTTC; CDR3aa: CASSLTWGYEQYF
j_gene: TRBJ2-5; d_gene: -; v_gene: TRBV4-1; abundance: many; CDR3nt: TGCGCCAGCAGCCAAGTCCCAGGGTTCCAAGAGACCCAGTACTTC; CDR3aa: CASSQVPGFQETQYF
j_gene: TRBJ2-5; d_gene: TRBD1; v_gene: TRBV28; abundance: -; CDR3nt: TGTGCCAGCAGTCAAACCGGGACAGGGTGGCGTGAGACCCAGTACTTC; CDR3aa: CASSQTGTGWRETQYF
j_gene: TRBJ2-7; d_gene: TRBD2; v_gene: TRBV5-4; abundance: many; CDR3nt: TGTGCCAGCAGCTTCAGCGGGAGTCACGAGCAGTACTTC; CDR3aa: CASSFSGSHEQYF
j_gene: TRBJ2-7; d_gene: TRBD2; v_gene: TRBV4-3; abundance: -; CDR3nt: TGCGGCAGCAGCCAAGTTTACGGGGGGGTAAGCAAGCAGTACTTC; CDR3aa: CGSSQVYGGVSKQYF
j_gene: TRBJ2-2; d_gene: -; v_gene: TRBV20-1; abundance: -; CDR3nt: TGCAGTGCTAGAGCCTTGGGTCGGTACACCGGGGAGCTGTTTTTT; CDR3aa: CSARALGRYTGELFF
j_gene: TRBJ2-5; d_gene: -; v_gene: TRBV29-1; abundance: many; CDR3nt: TGCAGCATCTACCGCAGGGGTTCGGAGACCCAGTACTTC; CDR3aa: CSIYRRGSETQYF
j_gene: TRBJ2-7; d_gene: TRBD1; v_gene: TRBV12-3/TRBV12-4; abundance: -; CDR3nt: TGTGCCAGCAGCCTCTTCGCCGGGACAGCCTACGAGCAGTACTTC; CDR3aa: CASSLFAGTAYEQYF
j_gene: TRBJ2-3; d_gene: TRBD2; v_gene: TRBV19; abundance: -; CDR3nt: TGTGCCAGTAGCTGGACTAACGCGGGAGAGCAACCAGATACGCAGTATTTT; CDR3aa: CASSWTNAGEQPDTQYF
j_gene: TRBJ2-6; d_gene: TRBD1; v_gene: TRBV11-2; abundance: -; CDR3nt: TGTGCCAGCAGTTCGACAGGGGGCACTGGGGCCAACGTCCTGACTTTC; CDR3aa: CASSSTGGTGANVLTF
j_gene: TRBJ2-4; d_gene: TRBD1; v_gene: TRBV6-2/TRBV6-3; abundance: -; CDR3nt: TGTGCCAGCAGTTACGACTTACAGGGGGCGCTTTTAACGGACATTCAGTACTTC; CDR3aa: CASSYDLQGALLTDIQYF
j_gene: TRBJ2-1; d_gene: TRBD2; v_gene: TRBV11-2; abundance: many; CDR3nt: TGTGCCAGCAGCCCCGAAGGGAGGGGCTCCTACAATGAGCAGTTCTTC; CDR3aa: CASSPEGRGSYNEQFF
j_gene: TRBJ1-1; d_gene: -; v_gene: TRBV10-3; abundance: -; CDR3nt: TGTGCCATCAGTCAGATGAACACTGAAGCTTTCTTT; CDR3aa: CAISQMNTEAFF
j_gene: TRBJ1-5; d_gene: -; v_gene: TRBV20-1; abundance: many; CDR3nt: TGCAGTGCTAGAGACCCGGGGGAGGCGATTCAGCCCCAGCATTTT; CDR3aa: CSARDPGEAIQPQHF
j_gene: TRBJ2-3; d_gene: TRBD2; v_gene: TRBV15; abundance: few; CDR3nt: TGTGCCACCAGCAGACAACTTATGACAGGTCTAGCGGGAGAAGATACGCAGTATTTT; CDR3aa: CATSRQLMTGLAGEDTQYF
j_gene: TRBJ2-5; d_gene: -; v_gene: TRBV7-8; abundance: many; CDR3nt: TGTGCCAGCAGCTCCTCAGGGTCGTGGGAGACCCAGTACTTC; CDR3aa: CASSSSGSWETQYF
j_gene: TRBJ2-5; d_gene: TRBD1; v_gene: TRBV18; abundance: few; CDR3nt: TGTGCCAGCTCACACCCGGGACAGTACCAAGAGACCCAGTACTTC; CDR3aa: CASSHPGQYQETQYF
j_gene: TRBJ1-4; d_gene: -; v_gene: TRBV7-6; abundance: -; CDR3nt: TGTGCCAGCAGCTACGGAAGGGGAGGTGAAAAACTGTTTTTT; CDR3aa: CASSYGRGGEKLFF
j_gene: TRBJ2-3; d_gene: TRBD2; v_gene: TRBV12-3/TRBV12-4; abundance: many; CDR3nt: TGTGCCAGCAGTTTTCCCCCCTCTGGCGGGGGGTCTAGCACAGATACGCAGTATTTT; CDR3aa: CASSFPPSGGGSSTDTQYF
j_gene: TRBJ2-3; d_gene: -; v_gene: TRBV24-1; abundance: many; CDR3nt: TGTGCCACCAGTGATTTGTCCGGGATAAGCCCAGATACGCAGTATTTT; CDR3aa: CATSDLSGISPDTQYF
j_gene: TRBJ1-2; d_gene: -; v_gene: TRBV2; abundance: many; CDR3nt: TGTGCCAGCAGCCCTACGGGAGCCGTTGGCTATGGCTACACCTTC; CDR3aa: CASSPTGAVGYGYTF
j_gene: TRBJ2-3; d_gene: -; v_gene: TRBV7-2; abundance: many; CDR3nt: TGTGCCAGCAGCTTATCTTTGGAGGCGCAGTATTTT; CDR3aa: CASSLSLEAQYF
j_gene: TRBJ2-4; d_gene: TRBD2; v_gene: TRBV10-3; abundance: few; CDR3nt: TGTGCCATCAGTGACGTAGCGGGTCCGGGGGCCAAAAACATTCAGTACTTC; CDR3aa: CAISDVAGPGAKNIQYF
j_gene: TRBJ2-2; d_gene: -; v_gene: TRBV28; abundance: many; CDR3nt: TGTGCCAGCGCGACGGCAGCCGTGAGCTCTAACACCGGGGAGCTGTTTTTT; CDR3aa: CASATAAVSSNTGELFF
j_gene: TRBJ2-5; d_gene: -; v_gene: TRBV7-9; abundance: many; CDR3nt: TGTGCCAGCAGCCCTAGTGCCAGCAGGGTCGAGACCCAGTACTTC; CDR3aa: CASSPSASRVETQYF
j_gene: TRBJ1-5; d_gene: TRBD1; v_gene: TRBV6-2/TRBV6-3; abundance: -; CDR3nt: TGTGCCAGCAGTTACCCGCGGACAGGGACGAACAATCAGCCCCAGCATTTT; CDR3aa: CASSYPRTGTNNQPQHF
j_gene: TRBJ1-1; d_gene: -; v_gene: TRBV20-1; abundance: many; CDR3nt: TGCAGTGTTGACCAGGGTGTAGCTTTCTTT; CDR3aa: CSVDQGVAFF
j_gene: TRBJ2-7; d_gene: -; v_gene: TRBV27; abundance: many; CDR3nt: TGTGCCAGCAGTTTAGGCCGAGGGAGTGAGCAGTACTTC; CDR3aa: CASSLGRGSEQYF
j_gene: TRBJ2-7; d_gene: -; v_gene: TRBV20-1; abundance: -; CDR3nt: TGCAGTGCTAGTAGCGGCGTAAACGCCAACTTCTACGAGCAGTACTTC; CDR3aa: CSASSGVNANFYEQYF
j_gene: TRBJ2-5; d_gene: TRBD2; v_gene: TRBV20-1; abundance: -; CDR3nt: TGCAGTGCTAGAGGCCCGGGTGAGGTAGCGGGGGGTCCAGAGACCCAGTACTTC; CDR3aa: CSARGPGEVAGGPETQYF
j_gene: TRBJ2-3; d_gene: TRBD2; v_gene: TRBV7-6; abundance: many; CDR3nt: TGTGCCAGCAGCTCAGGGACTAGCGTGGATACGCAGTATTTT; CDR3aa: CASSSGTSVDTQYF
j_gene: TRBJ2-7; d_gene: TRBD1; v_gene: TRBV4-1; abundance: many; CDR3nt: TGCGCCAGCAGCCAAGCTCCCGGGACAGGGCCCCACGAGCAGTACTTC; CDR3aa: CASSQAPGTGPHEQYF
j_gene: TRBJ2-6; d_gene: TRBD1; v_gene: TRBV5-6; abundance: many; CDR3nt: TGTGCCAGCAGTCGGGACAGGGCCAGCTCTGGGGCCAACGTCCTGACTTTC; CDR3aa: CASSRDRASSGANVLTF
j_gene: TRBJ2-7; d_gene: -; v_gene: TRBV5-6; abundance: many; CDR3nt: TGTGCCAGCAGACTCGGGACGAGCTCCTACGAGCAGTACTTC; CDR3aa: CASRLGTSSYEQYF
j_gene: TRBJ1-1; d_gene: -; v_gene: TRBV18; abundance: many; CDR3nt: TGTGCCAGCTCACCCGTGGGAGGGGACGACACTGAAGCTTTCTTT; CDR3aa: CASSPVGGDDTEAFF
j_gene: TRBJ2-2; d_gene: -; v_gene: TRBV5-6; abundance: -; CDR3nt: TGTGCCAGCGGCTTAGGGAACACCGGGGAGCTGTTTTTT; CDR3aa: CASGLGNTGELFF
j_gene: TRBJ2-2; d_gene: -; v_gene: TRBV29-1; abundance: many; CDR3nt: TGCAGCGTCTTCCGCGGGAACACCGGGGAGCTGTTTTTT; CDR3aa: CSVFRGNTGELFF
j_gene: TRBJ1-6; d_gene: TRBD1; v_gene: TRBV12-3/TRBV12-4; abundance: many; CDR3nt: TGTGCCAGCAGTTACGGACAGGGAAATTCACCCCTCCACTTT; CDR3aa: CASSYGQGNSPLHF
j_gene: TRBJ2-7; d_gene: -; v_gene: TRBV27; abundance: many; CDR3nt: TGTGCCAGCAGTTCACGCCCGGGGGGCCGTTACTACGAGCAGTACTTC; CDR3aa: CASSSRPGGRYYEQYF
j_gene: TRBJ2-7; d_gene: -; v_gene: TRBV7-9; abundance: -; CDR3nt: TGTGCCAGCACCCCCGGGGGGGACAGGGCCCACGAGCAGTACTTC; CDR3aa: CASTPGGDRAHEQYF
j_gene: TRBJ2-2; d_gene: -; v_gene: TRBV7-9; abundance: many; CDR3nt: TGTGCCAGCAGCTCCGGACAGAGACAAACCGGGGAGCTGTTTTTT; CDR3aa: CASSSGQRQTGELFF
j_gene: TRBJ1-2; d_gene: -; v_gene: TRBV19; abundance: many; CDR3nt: TGTGCCAGTAGTATTCGGGGCGGCGGCTATGGCTACACCTTC; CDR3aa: CASSIRGGGYGYTF
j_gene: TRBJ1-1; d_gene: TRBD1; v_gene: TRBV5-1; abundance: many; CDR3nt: TGCGCCAGCAGCTTGGGAGTGGGACAGGGGAGAGAGGCTGAAGCTTTCTTT; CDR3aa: CASSLGVGQGREAEAFF